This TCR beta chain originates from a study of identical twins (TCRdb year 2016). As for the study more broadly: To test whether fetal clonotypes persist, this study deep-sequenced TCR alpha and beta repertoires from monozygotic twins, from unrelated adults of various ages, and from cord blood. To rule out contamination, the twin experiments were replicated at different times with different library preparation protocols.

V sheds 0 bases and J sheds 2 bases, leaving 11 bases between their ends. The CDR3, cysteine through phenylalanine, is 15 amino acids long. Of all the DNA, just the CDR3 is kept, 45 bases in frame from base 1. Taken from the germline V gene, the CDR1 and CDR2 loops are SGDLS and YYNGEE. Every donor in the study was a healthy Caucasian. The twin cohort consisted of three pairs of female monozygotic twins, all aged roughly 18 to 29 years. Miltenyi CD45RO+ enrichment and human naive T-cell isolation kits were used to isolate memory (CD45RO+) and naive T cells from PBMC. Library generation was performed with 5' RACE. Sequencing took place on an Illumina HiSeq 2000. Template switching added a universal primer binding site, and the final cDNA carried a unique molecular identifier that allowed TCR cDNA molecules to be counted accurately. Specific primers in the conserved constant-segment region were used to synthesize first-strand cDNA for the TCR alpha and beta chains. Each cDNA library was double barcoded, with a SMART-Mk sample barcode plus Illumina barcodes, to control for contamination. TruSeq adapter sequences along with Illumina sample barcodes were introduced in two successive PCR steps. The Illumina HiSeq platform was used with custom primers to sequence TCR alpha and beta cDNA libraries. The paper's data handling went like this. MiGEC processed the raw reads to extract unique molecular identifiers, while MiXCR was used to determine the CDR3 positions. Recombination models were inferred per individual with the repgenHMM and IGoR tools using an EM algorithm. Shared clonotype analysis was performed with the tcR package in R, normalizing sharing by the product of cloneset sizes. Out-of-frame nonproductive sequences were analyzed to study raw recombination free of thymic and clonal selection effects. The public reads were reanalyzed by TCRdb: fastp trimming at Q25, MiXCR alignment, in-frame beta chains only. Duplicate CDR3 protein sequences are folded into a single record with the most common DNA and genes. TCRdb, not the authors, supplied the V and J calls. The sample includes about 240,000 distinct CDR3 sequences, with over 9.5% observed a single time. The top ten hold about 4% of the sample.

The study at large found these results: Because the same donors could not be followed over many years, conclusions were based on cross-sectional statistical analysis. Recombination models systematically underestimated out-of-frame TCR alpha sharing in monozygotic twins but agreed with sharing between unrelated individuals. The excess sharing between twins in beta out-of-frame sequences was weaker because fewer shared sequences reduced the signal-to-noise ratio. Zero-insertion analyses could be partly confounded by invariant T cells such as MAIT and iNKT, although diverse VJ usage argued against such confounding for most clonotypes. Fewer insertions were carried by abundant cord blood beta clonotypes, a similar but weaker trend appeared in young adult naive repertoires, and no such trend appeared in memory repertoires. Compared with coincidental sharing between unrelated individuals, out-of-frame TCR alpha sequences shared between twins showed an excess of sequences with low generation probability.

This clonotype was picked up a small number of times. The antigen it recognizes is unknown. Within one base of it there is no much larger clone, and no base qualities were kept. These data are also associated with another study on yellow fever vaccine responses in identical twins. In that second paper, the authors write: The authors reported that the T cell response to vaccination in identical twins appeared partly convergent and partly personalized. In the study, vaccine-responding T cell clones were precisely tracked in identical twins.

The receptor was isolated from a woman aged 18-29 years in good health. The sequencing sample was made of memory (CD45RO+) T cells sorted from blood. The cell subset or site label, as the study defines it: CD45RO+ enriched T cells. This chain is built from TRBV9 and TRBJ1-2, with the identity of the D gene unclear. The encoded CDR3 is CASSVVGDGNYGYTF. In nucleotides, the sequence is TGTGCCAGCAGCGTAGTGGGTGACGGCAACTATGGCTACACCTTC.